What follows is one T cell receptor (beta chain) and its context. What it binds is unknown. A multiplex PCR was run with 60 Vbeta primers and 13 Jbeta primers. TCRdb keeps only in-frame clones here, not all; method: immunoSEQ multiplex PCR. Of 95,000 to 150,000 clones detected, over 80% appear once; the ten largest clones hold 2% to 2.5%. The CDR3 contains 14 residues. With 5 bases removed from V and 2 bases from J, the gap between germline ends came to 12 bases. CDR1 is MNHNS, CDR2 SASEGT, per germline. The sample belongs to a study of cytomegalovirus exposure and HLA in healthy donors. Background on the study: Earlier findings included some 120 million unique TCR beta sequences obtained from 150 million to 200 million T cells. Study observations and caveats: Presence/absence analyses assumed roughly uniform sequencing depth across donors, which may not hold.

The V and J genes are TRBV6-1 and TRBJ1-1, with D maybe TRBD1 (5 bases). Sequencing was done on a sample of PBMCs. This clonotype was obtained from a young man in good health and CMV-seronegative. The CDR3 DNA sequence: TGTGCCAGCAGTAAAGACAGCTTTAACACTGAAGCTTTCTTT. Protein: CASSKDSFNTEAFF.